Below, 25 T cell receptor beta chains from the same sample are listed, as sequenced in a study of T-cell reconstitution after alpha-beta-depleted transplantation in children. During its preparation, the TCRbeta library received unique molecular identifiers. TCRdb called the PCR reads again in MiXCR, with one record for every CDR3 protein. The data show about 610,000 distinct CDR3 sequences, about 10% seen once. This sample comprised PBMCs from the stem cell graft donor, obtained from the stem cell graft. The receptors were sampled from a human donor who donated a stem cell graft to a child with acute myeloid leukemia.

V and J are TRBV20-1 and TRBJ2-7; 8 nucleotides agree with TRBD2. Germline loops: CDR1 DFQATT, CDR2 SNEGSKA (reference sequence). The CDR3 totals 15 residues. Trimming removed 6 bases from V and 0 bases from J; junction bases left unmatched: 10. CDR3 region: CSAPGGVGPSYEQYF. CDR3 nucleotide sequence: TGCAGTGCCCCCGGGGGGGTTGGACCCTCCTACGAGCAGTACTTC.

CDR3 in amino acids: CASSQDHRGGYEQYF. The CDR3 bases are TGTGCCAGCAGCCAAGATCACAGGGGAGGCTACGAGCAGTACTTC. The chain uses TRBV4-2 and TRBJ2-7, with a tentative D call TRBD1 (7 bases). V lost 0 bases, J lost 3 bases, and 12 bases lay in between. The germline gives CDR1 LGHNA, CDR2 YNFKEQ. CDR3 size: 15 residues.

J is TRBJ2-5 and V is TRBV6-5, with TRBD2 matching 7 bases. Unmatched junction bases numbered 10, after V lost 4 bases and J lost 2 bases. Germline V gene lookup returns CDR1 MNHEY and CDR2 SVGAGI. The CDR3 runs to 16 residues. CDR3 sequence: CASSLSRDYQQETQYF. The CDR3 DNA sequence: TGTGCCAGCAGTTTGAGCCGGGACTACCAACAAGAGACCCAGTACTTC.

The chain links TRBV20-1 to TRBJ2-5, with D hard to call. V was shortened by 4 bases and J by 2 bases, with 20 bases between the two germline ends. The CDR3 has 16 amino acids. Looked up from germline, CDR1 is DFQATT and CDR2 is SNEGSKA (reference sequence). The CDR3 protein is CSAKDPSVTTQETQYF. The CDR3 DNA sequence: TGCAGTGCTAAGGACCCCTCCGTCACAACACAAGAGACCCAGTACTTC.

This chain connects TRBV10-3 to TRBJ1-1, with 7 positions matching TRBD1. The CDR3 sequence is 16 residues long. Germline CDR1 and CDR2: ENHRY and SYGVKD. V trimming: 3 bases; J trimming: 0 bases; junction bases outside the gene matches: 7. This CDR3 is CAISESNRGVNTEAFF. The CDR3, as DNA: TGTGCCATCAGTGAATCTAACAGGGGAGTGAACACTGAAGCTTTCTTT.

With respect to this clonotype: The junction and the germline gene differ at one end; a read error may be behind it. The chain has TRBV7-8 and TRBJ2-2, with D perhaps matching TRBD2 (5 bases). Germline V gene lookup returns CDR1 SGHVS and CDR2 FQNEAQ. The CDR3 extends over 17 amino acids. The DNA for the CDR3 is TGTGCCAGCAGCCTAGCTAGAGGACCAGCGAACACCGGGGAGCTGTTTTTT. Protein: CASSLARGPANTGELFF.

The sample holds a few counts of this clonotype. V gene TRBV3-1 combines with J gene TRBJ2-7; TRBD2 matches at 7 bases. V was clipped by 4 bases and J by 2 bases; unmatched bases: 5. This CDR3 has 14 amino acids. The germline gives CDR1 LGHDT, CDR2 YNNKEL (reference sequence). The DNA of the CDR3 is TGTGCCAGCAGCCGGGAAGCGGGACCCTACGAGCAGTACTTC. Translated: CASSREAGPYEQYF.

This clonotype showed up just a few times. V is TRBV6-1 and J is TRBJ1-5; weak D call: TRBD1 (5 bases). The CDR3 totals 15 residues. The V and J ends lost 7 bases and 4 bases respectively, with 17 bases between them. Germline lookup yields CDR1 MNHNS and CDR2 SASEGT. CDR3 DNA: TGTGCCAGCACCCCCAGGGACGGCACTAATCAGCCCCAGCATTTT. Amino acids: CASTPRDGTNQPQHF.

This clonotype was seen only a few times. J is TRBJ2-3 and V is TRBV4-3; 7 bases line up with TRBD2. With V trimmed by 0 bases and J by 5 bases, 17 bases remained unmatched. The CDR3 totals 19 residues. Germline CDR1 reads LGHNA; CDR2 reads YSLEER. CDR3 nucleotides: TGCGCCAGCAGCCAAGACGCCTTGCTAGCGGTCATTGGGGTAGATACGCAGTATTTT. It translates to CASSQDALLAVIGVDTQYF.

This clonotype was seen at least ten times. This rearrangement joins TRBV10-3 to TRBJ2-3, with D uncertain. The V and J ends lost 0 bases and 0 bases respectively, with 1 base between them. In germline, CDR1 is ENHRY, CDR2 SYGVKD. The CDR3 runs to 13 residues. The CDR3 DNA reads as TGTGCCATCAGTGAGTCAAGCACAGATACGCAGTATTTT. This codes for CAISESSTDTQYF.

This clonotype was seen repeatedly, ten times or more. CDR3 bases: TGTGCCATCAGTTCAAAGGGACAGGGGTATGGCTACACCTTC. This gives the protein CAISSKGQGYGYTF. The gene calls are TRBV10-3 and TRBJ1-2; 10 bases are shared with TRBD1. V was clipped by 5 bases and J by 5 bases; unmatched bases: 5. Germline CDR1 reads ENHRY; CDR2 reads SYGVKD. The CDR3 has 14 amino acids.

The CDR3, as DNA: TGTGCCACCAGCAGAGCGGGCCTCAATGAGCAGTTCTTC. This codes for CATSRAGLNEQFF. V and J are TRBV15 and TRBJ2-1; no definite D call. Between the trimmed V and J ends, which lost 1 base and 6 bases, there was a span of 7 bases. The germline V gene has CDR1 LNHNV and CDR2 YYDKDF (reference sequence). CDR3 length: 13 amino acids.

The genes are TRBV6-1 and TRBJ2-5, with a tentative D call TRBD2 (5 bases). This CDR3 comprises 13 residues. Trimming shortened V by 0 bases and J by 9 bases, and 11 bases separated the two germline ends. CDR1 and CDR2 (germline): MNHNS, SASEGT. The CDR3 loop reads CASSEARAAAQYF. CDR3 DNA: TGTGCCAGCAGTGAAGCCCGGGCAGCGGCCCAGTACTTC.

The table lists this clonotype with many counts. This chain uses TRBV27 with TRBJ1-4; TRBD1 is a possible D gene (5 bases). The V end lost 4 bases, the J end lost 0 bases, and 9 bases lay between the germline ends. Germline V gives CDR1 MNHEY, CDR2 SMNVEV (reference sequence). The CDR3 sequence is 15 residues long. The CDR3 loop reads CASSSYRTTNEKLFF. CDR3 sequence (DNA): TGTGCCAGCAGTTCGTACAGGACAACTAATGAAAAACTGTTTTTT.

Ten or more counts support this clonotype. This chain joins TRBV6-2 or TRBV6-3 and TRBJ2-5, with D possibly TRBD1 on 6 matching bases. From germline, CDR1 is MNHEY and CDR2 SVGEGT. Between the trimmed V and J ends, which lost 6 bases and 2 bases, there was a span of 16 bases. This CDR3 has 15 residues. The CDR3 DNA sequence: TGTGCCAGCAGCTCCTATCGTACAGGGCAAGAGACCCAGTACTTC. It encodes CASSSYRTGQETQYF.

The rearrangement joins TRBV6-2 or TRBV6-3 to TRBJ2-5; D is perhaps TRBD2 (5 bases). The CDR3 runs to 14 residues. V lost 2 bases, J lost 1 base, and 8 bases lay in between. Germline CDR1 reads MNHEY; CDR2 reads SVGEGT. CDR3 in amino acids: CASSYGEFQETQYF. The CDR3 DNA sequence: TGTGCCAGCAGTTACGGGGAGTTCCAAGAGACCCAGTACTTC.

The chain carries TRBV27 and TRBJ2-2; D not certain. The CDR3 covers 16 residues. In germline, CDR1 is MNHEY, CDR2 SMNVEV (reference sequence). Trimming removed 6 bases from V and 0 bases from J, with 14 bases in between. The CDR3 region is CASSLLTVANTGELFF. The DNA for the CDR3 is TGTGCCAGCAGCCTGCTGACCGTCGCGAACACCGGGGAGCTGTTTTTT.

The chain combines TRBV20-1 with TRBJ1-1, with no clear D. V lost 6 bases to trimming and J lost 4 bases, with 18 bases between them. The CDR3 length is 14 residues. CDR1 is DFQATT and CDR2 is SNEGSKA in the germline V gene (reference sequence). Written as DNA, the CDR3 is TGCAGTGCGCCCATCGCAGAGTATCGCACTGAAGCTTTCTTT. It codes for CSAPIAEYRTEAFF.

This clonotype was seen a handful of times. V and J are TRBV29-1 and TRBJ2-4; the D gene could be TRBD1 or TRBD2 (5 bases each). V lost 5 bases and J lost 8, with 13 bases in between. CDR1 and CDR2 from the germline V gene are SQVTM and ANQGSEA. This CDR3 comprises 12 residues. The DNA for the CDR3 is TGCAGCGTTATGAGGGGAGTGGACATTCAGTACTTC. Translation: CSVMRGVDIQYF.

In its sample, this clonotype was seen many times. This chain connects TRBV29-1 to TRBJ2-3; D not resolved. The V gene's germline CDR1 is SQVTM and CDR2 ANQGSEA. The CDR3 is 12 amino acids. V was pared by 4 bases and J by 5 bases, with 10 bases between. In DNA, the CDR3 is TGCAGCGTTGTGCGGATGGAAGATACGCAGTATTTT. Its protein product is CSVVRMEDTQYF.

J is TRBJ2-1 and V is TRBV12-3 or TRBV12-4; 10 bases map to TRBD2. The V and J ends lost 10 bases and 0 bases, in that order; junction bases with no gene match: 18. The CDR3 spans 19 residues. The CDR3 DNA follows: TGTGCCATCTGCCTCCCCGGACTAGCGGAGGTTAGCTCCTACAATGAGCAGTTCTTC. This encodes CAICLPGLAEVSSYNEQFF.

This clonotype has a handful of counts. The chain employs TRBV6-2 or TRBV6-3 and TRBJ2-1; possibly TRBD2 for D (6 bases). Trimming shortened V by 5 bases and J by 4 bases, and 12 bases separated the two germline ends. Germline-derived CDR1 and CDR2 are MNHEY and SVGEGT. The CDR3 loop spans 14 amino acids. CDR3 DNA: TGTGCCAGCAGTCCCCGGGACTTTTACAATGAGCAGTTCTTC. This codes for CASSPRDFYNEQFF.

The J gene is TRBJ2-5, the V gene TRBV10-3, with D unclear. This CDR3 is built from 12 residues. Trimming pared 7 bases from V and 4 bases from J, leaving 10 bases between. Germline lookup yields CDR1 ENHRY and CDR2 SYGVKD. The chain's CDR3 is CAIKDLGETQYF. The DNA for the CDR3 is TGTGCCATCAAGGACCTCGGAGAGACCCAGTACTTC.

In nucleotides, the CDR3 is TGTGCCAGCATGGGCGGCCTGAACACCGGGGAGCTGTTTTTT. Its protein product is CASMGGLNTGELFF. J is TRBJ2-2 and V is TRBV6-1, with D unresolved. This CDR3 spans 14 amino acids. In germline, CDR1 is MNHNS, CDR2 SASEGT. The V gene lost 7 bases and the J gene lost 1 base, with 10 bases spanning the gap.

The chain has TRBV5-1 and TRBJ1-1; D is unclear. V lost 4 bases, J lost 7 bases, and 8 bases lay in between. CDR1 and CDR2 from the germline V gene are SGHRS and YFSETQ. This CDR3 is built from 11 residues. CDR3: CASSPSGEAFF. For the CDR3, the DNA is TGCGCCAGCAGCCCTTCAGGTGAAGCTTTCTTT.